These 25 T cell receptor beta chains share one sample of origin, sequenced in a study of OX40 agonist ivuxolimab in advanced cancers. Clones were sequenced by immunoSEQ multiplex PCR, and TCRdb holds only the in-frame ones, with some missing. The sample consists of 100,000 or so clones, around 91% of them appearing once. The specimen was CD4+ or CD8+ T cells sorted from blood, collected in a trial of the OX40 agonist ivuxolimab. Every receptor here comes from an adult with an advanced solid tumor such as melanoma, head and neck, liver or kidney cancer.

The chain joins TRBV19 to TRBJ2-2; TRBD2 matches 13 bases. CDR1 is LNHDA and CDR2 is SQIVND in the germline V gene (reference sequence). The CDR3 has 17 amino acids. After removal of 6 bases from V and 1 base from J, the junction contained 5 bases not matched to a gene. The CDR3 reads CASRGGLAGKNTGELFF. The CDR3 coding sequence is TGTGCCAGTAGAGGGGGACTAGCGGGAAAGAACACCGGGGAGCTGTTTTTT.

V is TRBV6-5 and J is TRBJ2-2, with unresolved D. Trimming cost V 5 bases and J 5 bases, with 15 bases left between them. The CDR3 has 15 residues. Germline CDR1 MNHEY, CDR2 SVGAGI. The chain's CDR3 is CASSPDRGNTGELFF. As DNA, the CDR3 is TGTGCCAGCAGTCCGGACCGAGGAAATACCGGGGAGCTGTTTTTT.

This clone was counted once. The chain recombines TRBV7-2 with TRBJ2-3; 7 positions match TRBD2. Germline V gene lookup returns CDR1 SGHTA and CDR2 FQGNSA. V trimming: 5 bases; J trimming: 6 bases; junction bases outside the gene matches: 11. This CDR3 has 15 residues. In DNA form, the CDR3 reads TGTGCCAGCAGCCAAGGACTAGTTGTTGCCGATACGCAGTATTTT. This sequence encodes CASSQGLVVADTQYF.

A note on this clone: Other DNA sequences from this sample encode an identical CDR3 as well. This chain links TRBV19 with TRBJ2-3; no clear D. This CDR3 is built from 11 residues. Germline CDR1 is LNHDA and CDR2 is SQIVND (reference sequence). V lost 3 bases and J lost 4, with 2 bases in between. The CDR3 coding sequence is TGTGCCAGTAGTATTGCAGATACGCAGTATTTT. Translating gives CASSIADTQYF.

In its sample, this clone was seen a few times. This chain uses TRBV19 with TRBJ1-1; D is possibly TRBD1 (5 bases). The CDR3 is 16 amino acids. The V and J ends lost 4 bases and 4 bases respectively, with 19 bases between them. Germline V gene data show CDR1 as LNHDA and CDR2 as SQIVND (reference sequence). This chain's CDR3 is CASSNALQEMSTEAFF. The CDR3 nucleotides read TGTGCCAGTAGTAACGCCCTACAGGAAATGAGCACTGAAGCTTTCTTT. Supplemented by reference TRBV19 and TRBJ1-1, the full variable domain reads DGGITQSPKYLFRKEGQNVTLSCEQNLNHDAMYWYRQDPGQGLRLIYYSQIVNDFQKGDIAEGYSVSREKKESFPLTVTSAQKNPTAFYLCASSNALQEMSTEAFFGQGTRLTVV.

This chain links TRBV7-3 with TRBJ1-2, with D perhaps TRBD1 (5 bases). The CDR3 covers 15 residues. CDR1 is SGHTA, CDR2 FQGTGA, per germline. V lost 0 bases, J lost 6 bases, and 14 bases lay in between. This chain's CDR3 is CASSLTGVVVDGYTF. CDR3 sequence (DNA): TGTGCCAGCAGCTTAACAGGGGTAGTAGTGGATGGCTACACCTTC.

This chain joins TRBV28 and TRBJ1-1, with D possibly TRBD1 on 6 matching bases. V gave up 1 base and J gave up 0 bases, with 9 bases separating them. This CDR3 region has 15 residues. The germline gives CDR1 MDHEN, CDR2 SYDVKM. CDR3 in amino acids: CASSLYRDMNTEAFF. CDR3 bases: TGTGCCAGCAGTTTATATCGGGACATGAACACTGAAGCTTTCTTT.

The genes are TRBV19 and TRBJ1-5, with D perhaps TRBD1 (5 bases). V was pared by 2 bases and J by 3 bases, with 14 bases between. This CDR3 comprises 16 residues. Germline CDR1 is LNHDA and CDR2 is SQIVND (reference sequence). The CDR3 DNA follows: TGTGCCAGTAGTATAAGGGAGGGGTGGGACAATCAGCCCCAGCATTTT. This encodes CASSIREGWDNQPQHF.

The chain employs TRBV28 and TRBJ2-5; a weak D match, TRBD2 (6 bases). The CDR3 contains 14 residues. The V end was cut by 6 bases, the J end by 5 bases, with 16 bases between. Germline V gene data show CDR1 as MDHEN and CDR2 as SYDVKM. This CDR3 is CASSPPSRGETQYF. The CDR3 bases are TGTGCCAGCAGCCCCCCTTCACGGGGGGAGACCCAGTACTTC.

This clone was counted a few times. This rearrangement joins TRBV12-5 to TRBJ1-1, with 7 bases matching TRBD1. The CDR3 contains 15 residues. Unmatched junction bases numbered 8, after V lost 3 bases and J lost 4 bases. The germline gives CDR1 LGHNT, CDR2 FRNRAP. CDR3 nucleotides: TGTGCTAGTGGTTTAGACAGGGAGGGGAGCACTGAAGCTTTCTTT. Amino acids: CASGLDREGSTEAFF.

V gene TRBV7-9 combines with J gene TRBJ1-2; D is possibly TRBD1 (5 bases). V dropped 5 bases and J dropped 5 bases, with 9 bases sitting between them. Germline loops: CDR1 SEHNR, CDR2 FQNEAQ (reference sequence). The CDR3 consists of 12 residues. The CDR3 DNA reads TGTGCCAGCAGCGGGGGTACTTATGGCTACACCTTC. Amino acids: CASSGGTYGYTF. The full variable domain, in which reference TRBV7-9 and TRBJ1-2 provide the parts outside the CDR3, is DTGVSQNPRHKITKRGQNVTFRCDPISEHNRLYWYRQTLGQGPEFLTYFQNEAQLEKSRLLSDRFSAERPKGSFSTLEIQRTEQGDSAMYLCASSGGTYGYTFGSGTRLTVV.

The chain combines TRBV5-6 with TRBJ2-1, with 11 bases fitting TRBD2. Losses at the gene ends were 4 bases for V and 6 bases for J; bases not matched to a gene: 6. The CDR3 loop spans 15 amino acids. Germline assignment: CDR1 SGHDT and CDR2 YYEEEE. CDR3 sequence: CASSPTSGVINEQFF. In nucleotides, the CDR3 is TGTGCCAGCAGCCCGACTAGCGGGGTAATCAATGAGCAGTTCTTC. The variable domain in full, completed from reference TRBV5-6 and TRBJ2-1, reads DAGVTQSPTHLIKTRGQQVTLRCSPKSGHDTVSWYQQALGQGPQFIFQYYEEEERQRGNFPDRFSGHQFPNYSSELNVNALLLGDSALYLCASSPTSGVINEQFFGPGTRLTVL.

This chain connects TRBV9 to TRBJ2-1, with 7 bases lining up with TRBD1. CDR1 SGDLS and CDR2 YYNGEE come from the germline V gene. V lost 2 bases and J lost 5; bases outside the gene matches: 1. The CDR3 runs 13 residues. This CDR3 is CASSVGQDNEQFF. CDR3 DNA: TGTGCCAGCAGCGTTGGACAGGACAATGAGCAGTTCTTC.

This clone was detected only a few times. This sequence joins TRBV4-1 and TRBJ2-1, with 10 bases aligning to TRBD2. V trimming: 2 bases; J trimming: 3 bases; junction bases outside the gene matches: 4. The length of the CDR3 is 16 residues. The germline V gene encodes CDR1 MGHRA and CDR2 YSYEKL. CDR3 in amino acids: CASSQLGLALYNEQFF. The CDR3 nucleotides read TGCGCCAGCAGCCAACTGGGACTAGCGCTCTACAATGAGCAGTTCTTC.

This clone showed up just once. V usage is TRBV7-2 and J usage is TRBJ2-5; no firm D call. The V end was cut by 0 bases, the J end by 13 bases, with 15 bases between. Germline CDR1 is SGHTA and CDR2 is FQGNSA. The CDR3 spans 13 residues. CDR3 in DNA: TGTGCCAGCAGCTTAGCGGTAGACCCAGGTCGGTACTTC. This encodes CASSLAVDPGRYF.

The rearrangement joins TRBV5-1 to TRBJ2-3; 7 nucleotides agree with TRBD1. The V and J ends lost 4 bases and 0 bases, in that order; junction bases with no gene match: 5. This CDR3 spans 15 amino acids. CDR1 is SGHRS, CDR2 YFSETQ, per germline. This CDR3 is CASSPGQPSTDTQYF. In DNA form, the CDR3 reads TGCGCCAGCAGCCCGGGACAGCCTAGCACAGATACGCAGTATTTT.

The V and J genes are TRBV5-1 and TRBJ2-2; a possible D gene is TRBD1 (6 bases). CDR3 length equals 16 residues. The ends were cut back, 1 base at V and 6 bases at J, with 16 bases in the middle. Per the germline V gene, CDR1 is SGHRS and CDR2 is YFSETQ. CDR3 sequence (DNA): TGCGCCAGCAGCTTGAGCCCCTACGACAGGTCCGGGGAGCTGTTTTTT. Amino acids: CASSLSPYDRSGELFF. Together with reference TRBV5-1 and TRBJ2-2, the CDR3 gives the full variable domain: KAGVTQTPRYLIKTRGQQVTLSCSPISGHRSVSWYQQTPGQGLQFLFEYFSETQRNKGNFPGRFSGRQFSNSRSEMNVSTLELGDSALYLCASSLSPYDRSGELFFGEGSRLTVL.

The J gene is TRBJ1-2, the V gene TRBV6-1; D possibly corresponds to TRBD1 (5 bases). CDR1 is MNHNS, CDR2 SASEGT, per germline. The V and J ends lost 1 base and 3 bases respectively, with 12 bases between them. CDR3 length equals 15 residues. The CDR3 DNA sequence: TGTGCCAGCAGTGAAGTCTTGGGGCCCGACTATGGCTACACCTTC. Translating gives CASSEVLGPDYGYTF.

The genes are TRBV28 and TRBJ2-7; D is uncertain. Germline loops: CDR1 MDHEN, CDR2 SYDVKM. Trimming left V 7 bases short and J 12 bases short, with 16 bases between. This CDR3 has 11 residues. The chain's CDR3 is CASTELSIRYF. CDR3 nucleotide sequence: TGTGCCAGCACCGAACTGTCCATTAGGTACTTC.

The chain employs TRBV27 and TRBJ2-2; 7 nucleotides align to TRBD2. CDR3 size: 13 residues. V dropped 8 bases and J dropped 8; count of bases not matched to a gene: 8. Germline CDR1 is MNHEY and CDR2 is SMNVEV (reference sequence). CDR3 residues: CASGRDHGGELFF. Written as DNA, the CDR3 is TGTGCCAGCGGGAGGGACCATGGGGGGGAGCTGTTTTTT.

The chain joins TRBV21-1 to TRBJ2-2; the table's D call, TRBD1, was not checked against the DNA. TRBV21-1 is shown as a pseudogene. The CDR3 is 16 amino acids. CDR3 DNA: TGTGCCAGCAGCAAAGGACAGGAGGGGGCTGACGGGGAGCTGTTTTTT. Translated: CASSKGQEGADGELFF.

This chain uses TRBV7-2 with TRBJ2-3; D may be TRBD2 (5 bases). V lost 5 bases, J lost 0 bases, and 15 bases lay in between. Germline V CDR1 and CDR2: SGHTA, FQGNSA. There are 16 residues in the CDR3. The chain's CDR3 is CASSPRVATSTDTQYF. For the CDR3, the DNA is TGTGCCAGCAGCCCAAGGGTAGCGACGAGCACAGATACGCAGTATTTT.

V gene TRBV7-2 combines with J gene TRBJ1-3; 11 nucleotides line up with TRBD1. Germline lookup yields CDR1 SGHTA and CDR2 FQGNSA. This CDR3 spans 17 amino acids. The J segment lost 1 base and the V segment lost 2 bases, leaving 4 bases of the junction unmatched. CDR3 DNA sequence: TGTGCCAGCAGCTTATTTGGACAGGGGGCATCTGGAAACACCATATATTTT. Residues: CASSLFGQGASGNTIYF.

This clone has only one observation. The rearrangement links TRBV19 to TRBJ2-2; D is unresolved. Per the germline V gene, CDR1 is LNHDA and CDR2 is SQIVND (reference sequence). Trimming removed 1 base from V and 6 bases from J, with 9 bases in between. This CDR3 is 14 amino acids long. This chain's CDR3 is CASSIGSRSGELFF. The CDR3 nucleotides are TGTGCCAGTAGTATAGGGTCCAGGTCCGGGGAGCTGTTTTTT.

The chain links TRBV5-1 to TRBJ1-1; D not certain. The germline V gene has CDR1 SGHRS and CDR2 YFSETQ. V was shortened by 2 bases and J by 2 bases, with 10 bases between the two germline ends. There are 14 residues in the CDR3. The CDR3 here is CASSFSGINTEAFF. The CDR3 DNA follows: TGCGCCAGCAGCTTCTCCGGGATAAACACTGAAGCTTTCTTT.